The 27 T cell receptor beta chains in this list originate from one sample, sequenced in a study of Graves' ophthalmopathy and Graves' hyperthyroidism. Amplification of TCR beta CDR3 regions used RNA transcripts. RT-PCR in the first round used HTBI primers; a second-round multiplex PCR followed. TCRdb analysed the multiplex PCR reads with MiXCR anew, one entry per CDR3 protein. The sample lists about 420,000 distinct CDR3 sequences; 20% to 25% were seen once. Sequencing was performed on peripheral blood. These receptor sequences come from a woman aged 18-29 years with stable Graves' hyperthyroidism.

This clonotype was recorded a few times. This sequence joins TRBV29-1 and TRBJ2-7; 8 bases are shared with TRBD2. Germline V gene lookup returns CDR1 SQVTM and CDR2 ANQGSEA. Germline trimming cut 7 bases from V and 2 bases from J; bases unmatched to any gene: 7. The CDR3 covers 13 residues. The CDR3 is CSGGRGVTYEQYF. Written as DNA, the CDR3 is TGCAGCGGGGGGCGGGGGGTGACCTACGAGCAGTACTTC.

This clonotype was seen more than once but under ten times. The V and J genes are TRBV2 and TRBJ2-2; D remains unclear. CDR1 is SNHLY, CDR2 FYNNEI, per germline. V was clipped by 7 bases and J by 0 bases, with 9 bases between them. There are 14 residues in the CDR3. CDR3 in amino acids: CASKFSPNTGELFF. CDR3 nucleotide sequence: TGTGCCAGCAAATTCAGCCCGAACACCGGGGAGCTGTTTTTT.

This clonotype was picked up many times. This rearrangement joins TRBV12-3 or TRBV12-4 to TRBJ1-2, with a tentative D call TRBD1 (5 bases). Between the trimmed V and J ends, which lost 2 bases and 6 bases, there was a span of 13 bases. The CDR3 consists of 14 residues. In DNA form, the CDR3 reads TGTGCCAGCAGTTTATCGCGGGGGATTGATGGCTACACCTTC. This gives the protein CASSLSRGIDGYTF.

This clonotype was seen at least ten times. V gene TRBV20-1 combines with J gene TRBJ2-5, with TRBD2 identical over 10 bases. In germline, CDR1 is DFQATT, CDR2 SNEGSKA (reference sequence). The J segment lost 5 bases and the V segment lost 1 base, leaving 4 bases of the junction unmatched. CDR3 size: 14 residues. CDR3 protein: CSARALAGVETQYF. The CDR3 DNA is TGCAGTGCTAGAGCCCTAGCGGGAGTTGAGACCCAGTACTTC.

This clonotype was recorded many times. The rearrangement links TRBV7-9 to TRBJ1-2, with TRBD1 as a possible D gene (5 bases). Germline loops: CDR1 SEHNR, CDR2 FQNEAQ (reference sequence). The V end lost 7 bases, the J end lost 6 bases, and 15 bases lay between the germline ends. This CDR3 spans 13 amino acids. CDR3 sequence (DNA): TGTGCCAGCACCTGGGGGAACGGCAATGGCTACACCTTC. Protein: CASTWGNGNGYTF.

This clonotype was seen many times. The chain carries TRBV19 and TRBJ1-1, with TRBD1 identical over 7 bases. The CDR3 length is 14 residues. V was pared by 2 bases and J by 6 bases, with 6 bases of the junction left unmatched. The germline V gene has CDR1 LNHDA and CDR2 SQIVND (reference sequence). The CDR3 nucleotides read TGTGCCAGTAGTATAAACCGGGACAGACCTGAAGCTTTCTTT. As protein: CASSINRDRPEAFF. The full variable domain, in which reference TRBV19 and TRBJ1-1 provide the parts outside the CDR3, is DGGITQSPKYLFRKEGQNVTLSCEQNLNHDAMYWYRQDPGQGLRLIYYSQIVNDFQKGDIAEGYSVSREKKESFPLTVTSAQKNPTAFYLCASSINRDRPEAFFGQGTRLTVV.

Many counts were recorded for this clonotype. The rearrangement uses TRBV3-1 and TRBJ1-1; D possibly corresponds to TRBD1 (5 bases). CDR1 is LGHDT, CDR2 YNNKEL, per germline (reference sequence). The ends were cut back, 1 base at V and 6 bases at J, with 12 bases in the middle. This CDR3 has 14 residues. The DNA for the CDR3 is TGTGCCAGCAGCCAAGGGGGCGGAATGGCTGAAGCTTTCTTT. Translating gives CASSQGGGMAEAFF.

This clonotype was recorded many times. This rearrangement joins TRBV5-1 to TRBJ2-7; 8 bases fit TRBD1. J gave up 4 bases and V 4 bases, and 10 bases lay outside the gene matches. Germline V CDR1 and CDR2: SGHRS, YFSETQ. There are 15 residues in the CDR3. As DNA, the CDR3 is TGCGCCAGCAGCACAAGACAGGGGTTGGGGTACGAGCAGTACTTC. Amino acids: CASSTRQGLGYEQYF.

This clonotype was found many times. The chain joins TRBV20-1 to TRBJ2-5, with 9 positions matching TRBD2. Germline V gene lookup returns CDR1 DFQATT and CDR2 SNEGSKA (reference sequence). The CDR3 spans 14 residues. J was trimmed by 3 bases and V by 1 base; bases with no gene match: 3. The CDR3 region has the DNA TGCAGTGCTAGAGGAGGCGGGAGGGAAGAGACCCAGTACTTC. Translating gives CSARGGGREETQYF.

This clonotype was counted many times. The rearrangement links TRBV12-3 or TRBV12-4 to TRBJ2-2, with a weak D call TRBD1 (6 bases). V lost 5 bases and J lost 0, with 7 bases in between. The CDR3 is 14 residues long. The CDR3 DNA sequence: TGTGCCAGCAGTACAGGGACGAACACCGGGGAGCTGTTTTTT. Encoded protein: CASSTGTNTGELFF.

This clonotype was picked up many times. The chain has TRBV19 and TRBJ1-5; 10 nucleotides line up with TRBD1. With 5 bases clipped from V and 5 bases from J, the junction kept 3 bases outside the gene matches. There are 14 residues in the CDR3. In germline, CDR1 is LNHDA, CDR2 SQIVND (reference sequence). The CDR3 loop reads CASSLGTGDQPQHF. In nucleotides, the CDR3 is TGTGCCAGTAGTCTAGGGACAGGGGATCAGCCCCAGCATTTT. The full variable domain, in which reference TRBV19 and TRBJ1-5 provide the parts outside the CDR3, is DGGITQSPKYLFRKEGQNVTLSCEQNLNHDAMYWYRQDPGQGLRLIYYSQIVNDFQKGDIAEGYSVSREKKESFPLTVTSAQKNPTAFYLCASSLGTGDQPQHFGDGTRLSIL.

This clonotype has a count of ten or more. The chain links TRBV28 to TRBJ2-5, with a tentative D call TRBD1 (7 bases). The length of the CDR3 is 14 residues. Looked up from germline, CDR1 is MDHEN and CDR2 is SYDVKM. V was cut by 3 bases and J by 4 bases, with 12 bases left in between. CDR3 in DNA: TGTGCCAGCAGTTTCGACAGGGAGGCAGAGACCCAGTACTTC. This translates into CASSFDREAETQYF. Drawing the rest from reference TRBV28 and TRBJ2-5, the complete variable domain is DVKVTQSSRYLVKRTGEKVFLECVQDMDHENMFWYRQDPGLGLRLIYFSYDVKMKEKGDIPEGYSVSREKKERFSLILESASTNQTSMYLCASSFDREAETQYFGPGTRLLVL.

This clonotype was seen many times. The CDR3 DNA follows: TGTGCCATCAGTGAGCGGGGGACAGCGAACACCGGGGAGCTGTTTTTT. Protein product: CAISERGTANTGELFF. The gene calls are TRBV10-3 and TRBJ2-2; the D gene is possibly TRBD1 (7 bases). The CDR3 consists of 16 residues. Germline CDR1 is ENHRY and CDR2 is SYGVKD. Trimming shortened V by 2 bases and J by 0 bases, and 10 bases separated the two germline ends.

This clonotype was counted at least ten times. V gene TRBV28 combines with J gene TRBJ1-1; the D gene is possibly TRBD1 (5 bases). Per the germline V gene, CDR1 is MDHEN and CDR2 is SYDVKM. This CDR3 has 15 amino acids. V lost 3 bases and J lost 1, with 12 bases in between. The CDR3 DNA reads as TGTGCCAGCAGTTTGCCCGGGGCGGAGAACACTGAAGCTTTCTTT. It yields the protein CASSLPGAENTEAFF. Based on the CDR3 plus reference TRBV28 and TRBJ1-1, the full variable domain is DVKVTQSSRYLVKRTGEKVFLECVQDMDHENMFWYRQDPGLGLRLIYFSYDVKMKEKGDIPEGYSVSREKKERFSLILESASTNQTSMYLCASSLPGAENTEAFFGQGTRLTVV.

This chain joins TRBV30 and TRBJ1-6; TRBD1 aligns across 10 bases. This CDR3 is built from 15 residues. Germline assignment: CDR1 GTSNPN and CDR2 SVGIG (reference sequence). Trimming removed 4 bases from V and 9 bases from J; junction bases left unmatched: 9. The chain's CDR3 is CAWMTGTGAFSPLHF. In nucleotides, the CDR3 is TGTGCCTGGATGACCGGGACAGGGGCGTTTTCACCCCTCCACTTT.

This clonotype was detected ten times or more. The CDR3: CATSDPRTGSYEQYF. In DNA, the CDR3 is TGTGCCACCAGTGACCCTCGGACGGGTTCCTACGAGCAGTACTTC. The chain uses TRBV24-1 and TRBJ2-7, with D unresolved. The germline V and J ends were trimmed by 4 bases and 1 base, with 13 bases remaining between them. This CDR3 is built from 15 residues. Germline values: CDR1 KGHDR, CDR2 SFDVKD.

This clonotype turned up a few times. This could be a read error, since a much larger clone is one nucleotide away. This sequence joins TRBV12-3 or TRBV12-4 and TRBJ1-6; TRBD1 agrees at 7 bases. CDR3 length: 14 residues. This chain's CDR3 is CASRRGGYNSHLHF. CDR3 coding DNA: TGTGCCAGCCGCAGGGGGGGGTATAATTCACACCTCCACTTT.

This clonotype was recorded a few times. CDR3 amino acids: CASSPPPGGAQQYF. In nucleotides, the CDR3 is TGTGCCAGCTCACCCCCCCCGGGGGGCGCACAGCAGTACTTC. The chain uses TRBV18 and TRBJ2-7, with a possible D match to TRBD2 (7 bases). The germline V gene has CDR1 KGHSH and CDR2 LQKENI. The germline V and J ends were trimmed by 3 bases and 8 bases, with 17 bases remaining between them. The CDR3 has 14 residues.

This clonotype was detected only once. The rearrangement joins TRBV19 to TRBJ1-5; D is ambiguous. Germline V CDR1 and CDR2: LNHDA, SQIVND (reference sequence). The V gene lost 1 base and the J gene lost 1 base, with 5 bases spanning the gap. The CDR3 spans 14 residues. CDR3 sequence (DNA): TGTGCCAGTAGTATAGGTCGAAGCAATCAGCCCCAGCATTTT. Amino acids: CASSIGRSNQPQHF.

This clonotype occurred a few times. This chain joins TRBV24-1 and TRBJ2-2; unclear D gene. The germline V and J ends were trimmed by 8 bases and 3 bases, with 6 bases remaining between them. Germline values: CDR1 KGHDR, CDR2 SFDVKD. CDR3 length equals 12 residues. For the CDR3, the DNA is TGTGCCACCAACGATGACACCGGGGAGCTGTTTTTT. Protein: CATNDDTGELFF.

The V call is TRBV30, the J call TRBJ2-7; TRBD2 is a possible D gene (5 bases). The germline CDR1 and CDR2 sequences are GTSNPN and SVGIG (reference sequence). Trimming removed 0 bases at V and 2 bases at J, with 11 bases between. CDR3 length equals 14 residues. CDR3 region: CAWSVLLGAYEQYF. The CDR3, as DNA: TGTGCCTGGAGTGTACTACTCGGGGCCTACGAGCAGTACTTC.

About this clonotype itself: Germline is not matched at one junction end, which may reflect a read error. V gene TRBV4-2 combines with J gene TRBJ1-6; D call uncertain. The CDR3 sequence is 17 residues long. The germline gives CDR1 LGHNA, CDR2 YNFKEQ. The CDR3 DNA reads TGTGCCGGCAGCCAAGACACAGATAGCTCCTATAATTCACCCCTCCACTTT. It is translated as CAGSQDTDSSYNSPLHF.

This clonotype was observed at least ten times. The chain's CDR3 is CASSLIQGALYEQYF. The CDR3 nucleotides are TGTGCCAGCAGTTTAATACAGGGGGCGCTTTACGAGCAGTACTTC. The chain couples TRBV27 to TRBJ2-7; 9 bases align to TRBD1. Germline loops: CDR1 MNHEY, CDR2 SMNVEV (reference sequence). The CDR3 extends over 15 amino acids. V lost 2 bases, J lost 4 bases, and 6 bases stayed unmatched.

This clonotype appeared a few times. The genes are TRBV11-2 and TRBJ1-1, with D possibly matching TRBD1 (5 bases). CDR1 SGHAT and CDR2 FQNNGV come from the germline V gene. This CDR3 has 15 amino acids. Trimming shortened V by 3 bases and J by 4 bases, and 15 bases separated the two germline ends. CDR3 loop: CASSFPSGFSTEAFF. The CDR3 DNA follows: TGTGCCAGCAGCTTTCCCTCAGGGTTTAGCACTGAAGCTTTCTTT.

The rearrangement uses TRBV20-1 and TRBJ2-7; D tentatively reads TRBD1 or TRBD2 (5 bases each). Germline V gives CDR1 DFQATT, CDR2 SNEGSKA (reference sequence). The CDR3 is 13 amino acids. With 3 bases removed from V and 2 bases from J, the gap between germline ends came to 11 bases. CDR3 sequence: CSASWDGPYEQYF. DNA for the CDR3: TGCAGTGCTAGCTGGGACGGACCCTACGAGCAGTACTTC.

This clonotype was counted at least ten times. The rearrangement uses TRBV20-1 and TRBJ2-5; 10 bases match TRBD2. V shed 6 bases, J shed 5 bases, and the junction held 15 bases outside the gene matches. CDR1 and CDR2 from the germline V gene are DFQATT and SNEGSKA (reference sequence). The CDR3 runs 16 residues. DNA of the CDR3: TGCAGTGCCCCTTTAATGGTAGCGGGGGGAGTGGAGACCCAGTACTTC. The encoded protein is CSAPLMVAGGVETQYF.

This chain connects TRBV4-2 to TRBJ2-7; D possibly uses TRBD1 or TRBD2 (5 bases each). The germline V and J ends were trimmed by 0 bases and 7 bases, with 16 bases remaining between them. Germline V lookup: CDR1 LGHNA, CDR2 YNFKEQ. There are 15 residues in the CDR3. Here the CDR3 reads CASSQDLTGTVEQYF. The CDR3 nucleotides are TGTGCCAGCAGCCAAGATCTGACCGGGACGGTGGAGCAGTACTTC.